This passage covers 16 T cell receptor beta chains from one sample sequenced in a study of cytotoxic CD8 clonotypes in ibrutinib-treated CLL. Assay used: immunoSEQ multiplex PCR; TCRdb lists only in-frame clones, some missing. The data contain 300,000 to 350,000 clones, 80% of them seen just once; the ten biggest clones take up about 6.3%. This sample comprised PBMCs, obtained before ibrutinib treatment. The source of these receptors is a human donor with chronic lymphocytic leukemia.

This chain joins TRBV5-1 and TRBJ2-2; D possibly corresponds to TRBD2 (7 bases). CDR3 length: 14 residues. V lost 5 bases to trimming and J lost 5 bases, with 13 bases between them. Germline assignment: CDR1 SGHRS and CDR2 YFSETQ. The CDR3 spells CASSAGEGTGELFF. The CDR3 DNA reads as TGCGCCAGCAGTGCAGGGGAGGGGACCGGGGAGCTGTTTTTT.

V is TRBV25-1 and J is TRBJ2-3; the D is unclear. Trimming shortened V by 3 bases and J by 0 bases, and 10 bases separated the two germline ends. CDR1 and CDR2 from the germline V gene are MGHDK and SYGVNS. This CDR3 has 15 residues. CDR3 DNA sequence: TGTGCCAGCAGTGATTGGGTTTCTAGCACAGATACGCAGTATTTT. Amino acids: CASSDWVSSTDTQYF.

The CDR3: CATGQGDQPQHF. CDR3 sequence (DNA): TGTGCCACCGGACAGGGTGACCAGCCCCAGCATTTT. The rearrangement joins TRBV2 to TRBJ1-5; TRBD1 aligns across 8 bases. CDR1 and CDR2 (germline): SNHLY, FYNNEI. CDR3 size: 12 residues. V trimming: 10 bases; J trimming: 7 bases; junction bases outside the gene matches: 6.

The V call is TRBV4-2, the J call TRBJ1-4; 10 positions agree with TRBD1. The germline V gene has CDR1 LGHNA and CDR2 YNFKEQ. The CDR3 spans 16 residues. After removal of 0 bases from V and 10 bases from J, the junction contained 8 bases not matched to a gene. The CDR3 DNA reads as TGTGCCAGCAGCCAAGAGGTGGACAGGGGGAGTTTAAAACTGTTTTTT. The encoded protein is CASSQEVDRGSLKLFF.

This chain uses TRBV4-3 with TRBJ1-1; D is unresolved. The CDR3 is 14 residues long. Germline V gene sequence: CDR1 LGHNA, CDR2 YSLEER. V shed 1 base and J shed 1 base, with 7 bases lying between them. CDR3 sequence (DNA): TGCGCCAGCAGCCAAGCCTGGGCGAACACTGAAGCTTTCTTT. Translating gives CASSQAWANTEAFF.

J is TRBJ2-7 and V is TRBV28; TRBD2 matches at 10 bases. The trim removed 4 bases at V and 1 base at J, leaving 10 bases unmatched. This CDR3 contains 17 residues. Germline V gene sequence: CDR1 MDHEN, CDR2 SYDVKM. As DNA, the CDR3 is TGTGCCAGCAGTTCGGCTAGCGGGAGAGATGAGTCCTACGAGCAGTACTTC. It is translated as CASSSASGRDESYEQYF.

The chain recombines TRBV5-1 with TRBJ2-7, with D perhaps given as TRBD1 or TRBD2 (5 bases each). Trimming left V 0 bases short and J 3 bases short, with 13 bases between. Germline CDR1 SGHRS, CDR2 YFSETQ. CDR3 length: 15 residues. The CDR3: CASSLVGGENYEQYF. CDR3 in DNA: TGCGCCAGCAGCTTGGTTGGGGGAGAAAACTACGAGCAGTACTTC. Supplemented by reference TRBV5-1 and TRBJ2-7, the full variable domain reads KAGVTQTPRYLIKTRGQQVTLSCSPISGHRSVSWYQQTPGQGLQFLFEYFSETQRNKGNFPGRFSGRQFSNSRSEMNVSTLELGDSALYLCASSLVGGENYEQYFGPGTRLTVT.

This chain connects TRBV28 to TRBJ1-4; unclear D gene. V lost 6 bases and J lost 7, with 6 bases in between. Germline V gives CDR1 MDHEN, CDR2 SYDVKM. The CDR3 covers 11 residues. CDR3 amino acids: CASRSSEKLFF. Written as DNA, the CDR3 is TGTGCCAGCAGATCATCTGAAAAACTGTTTTTT.

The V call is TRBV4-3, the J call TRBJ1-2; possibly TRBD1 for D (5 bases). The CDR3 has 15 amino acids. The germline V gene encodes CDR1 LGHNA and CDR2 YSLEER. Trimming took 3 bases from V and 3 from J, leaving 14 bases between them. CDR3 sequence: CASSQRAPTDYGYTF. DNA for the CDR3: TGCGCCAGCAGCCAGAGGGCCCCGACAGACTATGGCTACACCTTC.

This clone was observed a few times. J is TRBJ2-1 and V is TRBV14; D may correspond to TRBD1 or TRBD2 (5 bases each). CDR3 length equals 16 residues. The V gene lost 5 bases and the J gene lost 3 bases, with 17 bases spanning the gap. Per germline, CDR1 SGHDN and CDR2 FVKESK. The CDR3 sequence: CASSTYEGRGYNEQFF. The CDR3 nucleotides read TGTGCCAGCAGCACTTATGAGGGTAGGGGCTACAATGAGCAGTTCTTC.

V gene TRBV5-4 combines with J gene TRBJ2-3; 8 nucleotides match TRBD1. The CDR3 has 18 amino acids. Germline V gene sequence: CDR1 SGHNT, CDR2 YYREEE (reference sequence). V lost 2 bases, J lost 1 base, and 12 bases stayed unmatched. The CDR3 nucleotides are TGTGCCAGCAGCTTTAGGCAGGGGGCCGGCAGGGGCACAGATACGCAGTATTTT. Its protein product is CASSFRQGAGRGTDTQYF. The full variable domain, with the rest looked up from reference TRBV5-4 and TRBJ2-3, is ETGVTQSPTHLIKTRGQQVTLRCSSQSGHNTVSWYQQALGQGPQFIFQYYREEENGRGNFPPRFSGLQFPNYSSELNVNALELDDSALYLCASSFRQGAGRGTDTQYFGPGTRLTVL.

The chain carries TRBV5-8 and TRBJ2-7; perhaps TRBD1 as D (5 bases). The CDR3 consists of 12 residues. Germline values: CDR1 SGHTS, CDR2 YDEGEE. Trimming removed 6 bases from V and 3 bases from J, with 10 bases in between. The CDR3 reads CASMGPGYEQYF. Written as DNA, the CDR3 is TGTGCCAGCATGGGGCCTGGCTACGAGCAGTACTTC.

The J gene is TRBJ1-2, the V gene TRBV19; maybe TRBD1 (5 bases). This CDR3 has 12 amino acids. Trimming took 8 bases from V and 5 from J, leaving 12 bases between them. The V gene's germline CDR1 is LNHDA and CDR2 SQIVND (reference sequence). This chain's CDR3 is CASWRGSYGYTF. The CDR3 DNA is TGTGCCAGTTGGAGGGGTTCTTATGGCTACACCTTC.

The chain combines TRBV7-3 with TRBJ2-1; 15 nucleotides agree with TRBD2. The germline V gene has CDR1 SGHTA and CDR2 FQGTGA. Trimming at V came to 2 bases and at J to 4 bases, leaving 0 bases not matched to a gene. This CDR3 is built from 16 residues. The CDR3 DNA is TGTGCCAGCAGCTTAGGGACTAGCGGGAGGTACAATGAGCAGTTCTTC. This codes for CASSLGTSGRYNEQFF.

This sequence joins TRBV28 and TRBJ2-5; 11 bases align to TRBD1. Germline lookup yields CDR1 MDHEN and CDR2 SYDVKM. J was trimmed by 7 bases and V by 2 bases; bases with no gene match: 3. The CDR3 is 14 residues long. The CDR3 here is CASSLLGTGGTQYF. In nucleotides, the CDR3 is TGTGCCAGCAGTTTACTCGGGACAGGGGGGACCCAGTACTTC.

CDR3 residues: CAWSVRGVQETQYF. The CDR3 DNA is TGTGCCTGGAGTGTACGGGGGGTCCAAGAGACCCAGTACTTC. This sequence joins TRBV30 and TRBJ2-5; 7 bases map to TRBD2. The junction had 2 bases not matched to a gene; V was cut back by 0 bases and J by 1 base. This CDR3 is built from 14 residues. CDR1 is GTSNPN and CDR2 is SVGIG in the germline V gene (reference sequence). Supplemented by reference TRBV30 and TRBJ2-5, the full variable domain reads SQTIHQWPATLVQPVGSPLSLECTVEGTSNPNLYWYRQAAGRGLQLLFYSVGIGQISSEVPQNLSASRPQDRQFILSSKKLLLSDSGFYLCAWSVRGVQETQYFGPGTRLLVL.